This TCR beta chain derives from a study of T cell repertoires in cytomegalovirus infection (dated by TCRdb to between 2017 and 2020). For the wider study: Donor HLA type was relevant to the analysis, as public TCR beta signatures indicated carriage of CMV infection together with the matching HLA type.

Sequencing took place on an Illumina HiSeq 1500. The public reads were reanalyzed by TCRdb: fastp trimming at Q25, MiXCR alignment, in-frame beta chains only. Each CDR3 protein appears once, grouped with its most common genes and DNA. Counted in this sample were fewer than 700,000 distinct CDR3 sequences; 20% to 30% of them appeared once. In total, the top ten clones hold 7.5% to 9% of the sample. The germline V gene (reference sequence) gives CDR1 as MNHNY and CDR2 as SVGAGI. There are 15 amino acids in the CDR3, from cysteine to phenylalanine inclusive. Only CDR3 DNA is held: 45 bases, read in frame from base 1. V gives up 1 base and J gives up 6 bases, and the segment between their germline ends measures 15 bases. Points the paper makes about the study in general: In both this cohort and an independent cohort of some 380 donors, the cumulative frequency of public TCR beta family members distinguished carriers of CMV infection plus the relevant HLA type. The ex vivo response was dominated by HLA-C-restricted CMV-specific TCR beta clonotypes, which also provided the single most frequent clonotype in two of eight donors.

Details on this clonotype: Its antigen has not been determined. Per-base quality was not reported, and no clone a single base away is much larger than it.

The sample taken for sequencing was CD8+ T cells from PBMCs. The receptor was isolated from a human donor in good health (CMV status not recorded). Some clones in this sample may be carry-over from other donors' samples. The rearrangement joined TRBV6-6 to TRBJ1-1, with the D gene not confidently named. Here the CDR3 is given as CASSYYRRSLSEAFF. The DNA reads TGTGCCAGCAGTTACTATCGTAGGAGTTTGTCTGAAGCTTTCTTT.